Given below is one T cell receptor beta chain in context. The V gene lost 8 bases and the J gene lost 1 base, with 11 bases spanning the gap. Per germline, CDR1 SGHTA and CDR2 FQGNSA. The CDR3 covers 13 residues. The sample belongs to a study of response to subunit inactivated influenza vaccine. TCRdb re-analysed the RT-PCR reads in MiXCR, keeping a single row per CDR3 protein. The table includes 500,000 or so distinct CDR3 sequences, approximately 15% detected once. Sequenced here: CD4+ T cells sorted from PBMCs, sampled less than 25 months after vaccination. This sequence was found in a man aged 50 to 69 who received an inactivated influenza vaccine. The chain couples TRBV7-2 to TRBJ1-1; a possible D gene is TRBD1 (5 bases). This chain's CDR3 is CASGRDGNTEAFF. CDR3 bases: TGTGCCAGCGGCAGGGATGGGAACACTGAAGCTTTCTTT.